The clone carrying this TCR beta chain was counted a single time. The antigen is unknown. This entry belongs to a study of identifying expanded T cells in peripheral blood. Findings of the study overall: Variance in clone template counts between approximately 2-week samples significantly increased with total template count across all healthy donors. Approximately 1.1 clones differed between technical replicates, versus approximately 17 and 20 over time.

Collection occurred without any documented infections or immune events in donors. Data came from immunoSEQ multiplex PCR; TCRdb stores just in-frame clones and leaves some out. The sample includes roughly 120,000 clones, 88% of them seen just once. Sequenced: blood. This clonotype was sampled from a person aged 18 to 75 in good health.

This CDR3 reads CASSYAQGDQPQHF. The CDR3 DNA reads as TGTGCCAGCAGTTACGCGCAGGGTGATCAGCCCCAGCATTTT. This rearrangement joins TRBV6-6 to TRBJ1-5; weak D call: TRBD1 (5 bases). The germline V and J ends were trimmed by 2 bases and 5 bases, with 10 bases remaining between them. The CDR3 is 14 amino acids. Germline V gene sequence: CDR1 MNHNY, CDR2 SVGAGI (reference sequence).